These 23 T cell receptor beta chains share one sample of origin, sequenced in a study of cytomegalovirus exposure and HLA in healthy donors. Primers: 60 Vbeta forward and 13 Jbeta reverse. Sequenced by immunoSEQ multiplex PCR; TCRdb stores in-frame clones only, minus some. The sample records around 140,000 clones, 65% to 85% being singletons. Sample: PBMCs. Receptors originate from a woman between 18 and 29 years old in good health and CMV-seronegative.

This rearrangement joins TRBV7-6 to TRBJ1-5, with D possibly being TRBD1 (6 bases). The germline CDR1 and CDR2 sequences are SGHVS and FNYEAQ. The CDR3 totals 14 residues. V was shortened by 4 bases and J by 7 bases, with 14 bases between the two germline ends. This CDR3 reads CASSSTGLEQPQHF. The CDR3 DNA reads as TGTGCCAGCAGCTCTACAGGGTTGGAACAGCCCCAGCATTTT.

The chain has TRBV2 and TRBJ2-3, with a tentative D call TRBD1 (6 bases). Germline V gene lookup returns CDR1 SNHLY and CDR2 FYNNEI. This CDR3 is 14 amino acids long. V lost 6 bases and J lost 2, with 12 bases in between. The CDR3 DNA reads as TGTGCCAGCAGGTACAGGGTGTCCACAGATACGCAGTATTTT. It specifies CASRYRVSTDTQYF.

V is TRBV5-4 and J is TRBJ1-2, with D unclear. This CDR3 is 16 amino acids long. Trimming left V 0 bases short and J 8 bases short, with 20 bases between. The germline V gene encodes CDR1 SGHNT and CDR2 YYREEE (reference sequence). CDR3 amino acids: CASSLGRSLVTSGYTF. The CDR3 DNA is TGTGCCAGCAGCTTGGGACGTAGTCTAGTGACGAGCGGCTACACCTTC.

In this sample, this clone turned up once. The chain is built from TRBV19 and TRBJ2-2; 7 bases align to TRBD2. The CDR3 is made up of 15 amino acids. The junction had 3 bases not matched to a gene; V was cut back by 1 base and J by 4 bases. CDR1 is LNHDA, CDR2 SQIVND, per germline (reference sequence). CDR3: CASSIGRELTGELFF. Written as DNA, the CDR3 is TGTGCCAGTAGTATAGGGCGGGAGCTCACCGGGGAGCTGTTTTTT.

A word on this clone: A read error may produce the germline difference seen at one junction end. This chain joins TRBV30 and TRBJ1-2; possible D gene TRBD1, 5 bases. This CDR3 contains 10 residues. In germline, CDR1 is GTSNPN, CDR2 SVGIG (reference sequence). This CDR3 reads CAWMKGRVGF. CDR3 DNA: TGTGCCTGGATGAAAGGCAGGGTGGGATTC.

The chain carries TRBV7-9 and TRBJ2-2, with 12 bases lining up with TRBD2. V shed 5 bases and J 3 bases; nucleotides not matched to a gene: 1. The CDR3 spans 15 residues. Germline values: CDR1 SEHNR, CDR2 FQNEAQ (reference sequence). CDR3 bases: TGTGCCAGCAGCGGACTAGCGGGATACACCGGGGAGCTGTTTTTT. Translation: CASSGLAGYTGELFF.

The chain uses TRBV19 and TRBJ2-3; D gene ambiguous. The V end lost 4 bases, the J end lost 1 base, and 18 bases lay between the germline ends. Germline V gives CDR1 LNHDA, CDR2 SQIVND (reference sequence). The CDR3 totals 17 residues. CDR3 sequence (DNA): TGTGCCAGTAGTACCCCCGGTATAGTGTTCGGCACAGATACGCAGTATTTT. Amino acids: CASSTPGIVFGTDTQYF. The whole variable domain, filled in from reference TRBV19 and TRBJ2-3, reads DGGITQSPKYLFRKEGQNVTLSCEQNLNHDAMYWYRQDPGQGLRLIYYSQIVNDFQKGDIAEGYSVSREKKESFPLTVTSAQKNPTAFYLCASSTPGIVFGTDTQYFGPGTRLTVL.

This clone was counted between two and nine times. Other DNA sequences in this specimen translate into the identical CDR3. The chain employs TRBV20-1 and TRBJ2-7; D may be TRBD1 (6 bases). The germline CDR1 and CDR2 sequences are DFQATT and SNEGSKA (reference sequence). The CDR3 length is 11 residues. V lost 7 bases and J lost 2, with 9 bases in between. CDR3 residues: CSVRGAYEQYF. The CDR3 DNA follows: TGCAGTGTCAGGGGTGCCTACGAGCAGTACTTC.

The chain links TRBV19 to TRBJ1-1, with 7 bases that match TRBD1. The CDR3 is 14 residues long. Germline CDR1 is LNHDA and CDR2 is SQIVND (reference sequence). With 5 bases clipped from V and 5 bases from J, the junction kept 8 bases outside the gene matches. The CDR3 nucleotides read TGTGCCAGTAGTCCACAGGGGCGTAGAACTGAAGCTTTCTTT. It is translated as CASSPQGRRTEAFF.

The chain couples TRBV6-1 to TRBJ2-7; 10 bases are shared with TRBD1. In germline, CDR1 is MNHNS, CDR2 SASEGT. The CDR3 totals 14 residues. With V trimmed by 5 bases and J by 4 bases, 5 bases remained unmatched. The CDR3 spells CASSLRDRGYEQYF. The CDR3 nucleotides are TGTGCCAGCAGTCTCCGGGACAGGGGATACGAGCAGTACTTC.

V gene TRBV29-1 combines with J gene TRBJ2-5, with D possibly TRBD2 on 7 matching bases. The germline V gene encodes CDR1 SQVTM and CDR2 ANQGSEA. This CDR3 comprises 12 residues. The ends were cut back, 7 bases at V and 6 bases at J, with 15 bases in the middle. DNA for the CDR3: TGCAGCGCCTCCGGGGGGCTCCAGACCCAGTACTTC. Protein: CSASGGLQTQYF. Filled out from reference TRBV29-1 and TRBJ2-5, the complete variable domain reads SAVISQKPSRDICQRGTSLTIQCQVDSQVTMMFWYRQQPGQSLTLIATANQGSEATYESGFVIDKFPISRPNLTFSTLTVSNMSPEDSSIYLCSASGGLQTQYFGPGTRLLVL.

V gene TRBV19 combines with J gene TRBJ1-5; TRBD1 agrees at 9 bases. With V trimmed by 6 bases and J by 4 bases, 4 bases remained unmatched. This CDR3 is 14 amino acids long. The V gene's germline CDR1 is LNHDA and CDR2 SQIVND (reference sequence). CDR3 bases: TGTGCCAGTAGGGGACAGGGCGTAAATCAGCCCCAGCATTTT. Amino acids: CASRGQGVNQPQHF.

This clone was observed a handful of times. This sequence joins TRBV29-1 and TRBJ2-7, with TRBD1 identical over 10 bases. The CDR3 extends over 15 amino acids. Germline values: CDR1 SQVTM, CDR2 ANQGSEA. V dropped 2 bases and J dropped 3; count of bases not matched to a gene: 7. The CDR3 loop is CSVEIGGQGDYEQYF. The CDR3 DNA reads as TGCAGCGTTGAAATAGGTGGACAGGGGGACTACGAGCAGTACTTC.

The table lists this clone with a few counts. The V and J genes are TRBV10-1 and TRBJ2-1, with TRBD2 matching 8 bases. Germline lookup yields CDR1 WNHNN and CDR2 SYGVQD (reference sequence). The CDR3 runs to 13 residues. The trim removed 6 bases at V and 6 bases at J, leaving 4 bases unmatched. CDR3 nucleotide sequence: TGCGCCAGCAGCAGCGGGAGCATCAATGAGCAGTTCTTC. This gives the protein CASSSGSINEQFF.

The rearrangement uses TRBV4-1 and TRBJ2-1; TRBD2 agrees at 12 bases. This CDR3 is built from 18 residues. Trimming removed 4 bases from V and 10 bases from J; junction bases left unmatched: 17. Per the germline V gene, CDR1 is MGHRA and CDR2 is YSYEKL. CDR3 in DNA: TGCGCCAGCAGCCTCTCAACGGGTCAGGGACTAGCGGGTATCGAGCAGTTCTTC. The encoded protein is CASSLSTGQGLAGIEQFF.

This clone occurred a few times. The chain recombines TRBV19 with TRBJ2-3; 8 bases agree with TRBD2. From germline, CDR1 is LNHDA and CDR2 SQIVND (reference sequence). Trimming cost V 4 bases and J 4 bases; bases outside gene matches: 7. This CDR3 is 15 amino acids long. The CDR3 DNA is TGTGCCAGTAGTACTGGGCCGGGAGGGGCAGATACGCAGTATTTT. It yields the protein CASSTGPGGADTQYF.

The V gene is TRBV9, the J gene TRBJ1-3; a possible D gene is TRBD1 (5 bases). Germline-derived CDR1 and CDR2 are SGDLS and YYNGEE. The V gene lost 3 bases and the J gene lost 4 bases, with 14 bases spanning the gap. The CDR3 has 15 amino acids. The CDR3 loop reads CASSAGLSSGNTIYF. In DNA, the CDR3 is TGTGCCAGCAGCGCGGGACTCAGTTCAGGAAACACCATATATTTT.

The V gene is TRBV4-1, the J gene TRBJ2-1, with 11 bases identical to TRBD2. In germline, CDR1 is MGHRA, CDR2 YSYEKL. The CDR3 contains 15 residues. J was trimmed by 6 bases and V by 4 bases; bases with no gene match: 5. This chain's CDR3 is CASSPRSGRVNEQFF. The CDR3 DNA reads TGCGCCAGCAGCCCTCGTAGCGGGAGGGTCAATGAGCAGTTCTTC.

The chain links TRBV19 to TRBJ1-5; 9 bases map to TRBD1. CDR3 length equals 17 residues. The V gene's germline CDR1 is LNHDA and CDR2 SQIVND (reference sequence). Trimming cost V 6 bases and J 0 bases; bases outside gene matches: 9. The CDR3 DNA is TGTGCCAGTAGACGGGACAGGGAGTCTCCTAGCAATCAGCCCCAGCATTTT. This gives the protein CASRRDRESPSNQPQHF.

V usage is TRBV11-2 and J usage is TRBJ1-3; D is possibly TRBD1 (6 bases). This CDR3 is 13 amino acids long. CDR1 is SGHAT, CDR2 FQNNGV, per germline. Between the trimmed V and J ends, which lost 10 bases and 6 bases, there was a span of 16 bases. In DNA, the CDR3 is TGTGCCATCAAAACAGGGAGTTTAAACACCATATATTTT. Its translation is CAIKTGSLNTIYF.

This clone was counted only a few times. This sequence joins TRBV4-1 and TRBJ1-5; D is possibly TRBD1 (6 bases). CDR3 length equals 15 residues. CDR1 is MGHRA, CDR2 YSYEKL, per germline. With 2 bases removed from V and 2 bases from J, the gap between germline ends came to 10 bases. The CDR3 reads CASSQFRGGNQPQHF. Here the CDR3 DNA reads TGCGCCAGCAGCCAATTCAGGGGAGGCAATCAGCCCCAGCATTTT.

The rearrangement uses TRBV19 and TRBJ2-7; 8 bases fit TRBD1. The germline gives CDR1 LNHDA, CDR2 SQIVND (reference sequence). The CDR3 runs 16 residues. After removal of 5 bases from V and 2 bases from J, the junction contained 11 bases not matched to a gene. The DNA for the CDR3 is TGTGCCAGTAGTCCCTACCGGGGACAGGCGACCTACGAGCAGTACTTC. This gives the protein CASSPYRGQATYEQYF.

This clone was picked up one time. In DNA form, the CDR3 reads TGTGCCAGCAGCTCTAGGGGGGAGCAGTACTTC. Protein sequence: CASSSRGEQYF. The chain combines TRBV7-2 with TRBJ2-7; a weak D match, TRBD1 (6 bases). V was clipped by 4 bases and J by 7 bases, with 8 bases between them. CDR3 length: 11 amino acids. Germline-derived CDR1 and CDR2 are SGHTA and FQGNSA.